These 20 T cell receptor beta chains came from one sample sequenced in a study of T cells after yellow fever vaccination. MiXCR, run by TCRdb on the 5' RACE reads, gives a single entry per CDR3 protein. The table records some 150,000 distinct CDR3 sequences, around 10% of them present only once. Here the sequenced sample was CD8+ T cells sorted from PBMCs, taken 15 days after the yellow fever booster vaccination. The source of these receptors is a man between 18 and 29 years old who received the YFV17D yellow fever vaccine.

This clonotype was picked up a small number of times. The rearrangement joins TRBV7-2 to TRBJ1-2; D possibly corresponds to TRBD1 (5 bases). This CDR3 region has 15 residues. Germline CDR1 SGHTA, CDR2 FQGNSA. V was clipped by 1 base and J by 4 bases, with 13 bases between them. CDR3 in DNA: TGTGCCAGCAGCTTAGGACAGTTTAACTCCTATGGCTACACCTTC. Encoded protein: CASSLGQFNSYGYTF.

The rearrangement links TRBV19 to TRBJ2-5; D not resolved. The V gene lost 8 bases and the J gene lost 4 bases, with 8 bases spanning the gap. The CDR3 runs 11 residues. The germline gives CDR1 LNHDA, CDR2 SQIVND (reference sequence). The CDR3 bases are TGTGCCAGTCAATCCGCAGAGACCCAGTACTTC. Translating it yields CASQSAETQYF.

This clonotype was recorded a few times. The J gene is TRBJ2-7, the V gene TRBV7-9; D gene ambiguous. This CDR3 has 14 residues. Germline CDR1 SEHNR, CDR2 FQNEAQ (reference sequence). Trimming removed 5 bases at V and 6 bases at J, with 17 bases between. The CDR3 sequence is CASSRDAPKGEQYF. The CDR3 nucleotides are TGTGCCAGCAGCAGAGACGCTCCCAAGGGCGAGCAGTACTTC.

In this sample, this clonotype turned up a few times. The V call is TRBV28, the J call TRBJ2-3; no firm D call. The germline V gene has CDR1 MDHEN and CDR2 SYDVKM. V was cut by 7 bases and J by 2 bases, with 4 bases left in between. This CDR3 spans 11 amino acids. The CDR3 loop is CASMLTDTQYF. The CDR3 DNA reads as TGTGCCAGCATGCTCACAGATACGCAGTATTTT.

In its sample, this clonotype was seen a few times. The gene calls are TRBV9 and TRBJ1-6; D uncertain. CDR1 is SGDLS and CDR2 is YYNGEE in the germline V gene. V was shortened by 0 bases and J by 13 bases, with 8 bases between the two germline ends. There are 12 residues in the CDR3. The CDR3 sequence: CASSVGQFPLHF. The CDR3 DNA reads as TGTGCCAGCAGCGTAGGACAATTCCCCCTCCACTTT.

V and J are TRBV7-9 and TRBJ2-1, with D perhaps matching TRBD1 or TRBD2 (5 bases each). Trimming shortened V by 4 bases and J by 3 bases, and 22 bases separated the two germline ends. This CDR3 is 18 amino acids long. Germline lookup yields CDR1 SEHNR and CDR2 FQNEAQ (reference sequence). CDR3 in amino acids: CASSSLVGSGPHYNEQFF. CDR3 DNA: TGTGCCAGCAGCTCCCTGGTTGGGTCGGGGCCTCACTACAATGAGCAGTTCTTC. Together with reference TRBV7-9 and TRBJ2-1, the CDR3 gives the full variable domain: DTGVSQNPRHKITKRGQNVTFRCDPISEHNRLYWYRQTLGQGPEFLTYFQNEAQLEKSRLLSDRFSAERPKGSFSTLEIQRTEQGDSAMYLCASSSLVGSGPHYNEQFFGPGTRLTVL.

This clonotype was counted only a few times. The CDR3 DNA reads TGTGCCACCAGTGCCACCGGAAGGGAGACCCAGTACTTC. This codes for CATSATGRETQYF. The chain recombines TRBV24-1 with TRBJ2-5; D call uncertain. The ends were cut back, 5 bases at V and 5 bases at J, with 11 bases in the middle. The germline gives CDR1 KGHDR, CDR2 SFDVKD. This CDR3 is built from 13 residues.

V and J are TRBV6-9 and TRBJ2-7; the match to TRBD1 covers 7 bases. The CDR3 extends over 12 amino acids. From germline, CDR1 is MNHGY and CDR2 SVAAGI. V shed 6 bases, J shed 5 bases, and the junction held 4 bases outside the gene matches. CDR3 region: CASRKQGHEQYF. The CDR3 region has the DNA TGTGCCAGCAGGAAACAGGGGCACGAGCAGTACTTC.

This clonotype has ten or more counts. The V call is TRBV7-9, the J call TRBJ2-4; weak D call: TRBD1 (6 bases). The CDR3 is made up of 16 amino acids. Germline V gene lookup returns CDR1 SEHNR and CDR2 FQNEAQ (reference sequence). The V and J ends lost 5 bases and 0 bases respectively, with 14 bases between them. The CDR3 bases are TGTGCCAGCAGCATGAACAGGGAATTAGCCAAAAACATTCAGTACTTC. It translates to CASSMNRELAKNIQYF.

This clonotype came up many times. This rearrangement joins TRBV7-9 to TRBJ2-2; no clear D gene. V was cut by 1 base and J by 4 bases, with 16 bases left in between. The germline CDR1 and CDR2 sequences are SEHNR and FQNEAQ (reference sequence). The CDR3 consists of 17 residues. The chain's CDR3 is CASSLGLEVLTTGELFF. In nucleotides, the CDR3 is TGTGCCAGCAGCTTAGGACTTGAGGTTCTTACCACCGGGGAGCTGTTTTTT. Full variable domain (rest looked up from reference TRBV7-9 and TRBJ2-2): DTGVSQNPRHKITKRGQNVTFRCDPISEHNRLYWYRQTLGQGPEFLTYFQNEAQLEKSRLLSDRFSAERPKGSFSTLEIQRTEQGDSAMYLCASSLGLEVLTTGELFFGEGSRLTVL.

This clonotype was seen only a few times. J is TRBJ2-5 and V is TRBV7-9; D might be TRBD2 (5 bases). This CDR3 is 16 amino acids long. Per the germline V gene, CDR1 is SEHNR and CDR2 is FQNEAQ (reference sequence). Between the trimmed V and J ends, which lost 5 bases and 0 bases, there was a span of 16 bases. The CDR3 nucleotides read TGTGCCAGCAGCCCCTTGGGGTCGGAGGACCAAGAGACCCAGTACTTC. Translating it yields CASSPLGSEDQETQYF.

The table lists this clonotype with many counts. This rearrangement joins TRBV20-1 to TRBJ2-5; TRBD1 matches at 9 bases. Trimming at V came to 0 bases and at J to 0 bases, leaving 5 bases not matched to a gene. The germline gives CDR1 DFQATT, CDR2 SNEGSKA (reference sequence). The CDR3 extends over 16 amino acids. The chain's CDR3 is CSARDRDRANQETQYF. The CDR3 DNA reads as TGCAGTGCTAGAGATCGGGACAGGGCCAACCAAGAGACCCAGTACTTC.

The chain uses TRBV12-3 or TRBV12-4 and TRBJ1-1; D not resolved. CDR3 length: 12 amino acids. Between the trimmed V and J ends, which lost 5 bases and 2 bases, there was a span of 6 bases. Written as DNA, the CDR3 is TGTGCCAGCAGTGAACAAAACACTGAAGCTTTCTTT. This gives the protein CASSEQNTEAFF.

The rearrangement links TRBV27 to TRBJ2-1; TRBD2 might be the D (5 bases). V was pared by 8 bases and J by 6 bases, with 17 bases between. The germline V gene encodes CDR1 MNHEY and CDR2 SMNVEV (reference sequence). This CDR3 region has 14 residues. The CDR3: CASGRVGAGNEQFF. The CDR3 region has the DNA TGTGCCAGCGGCCGCGTGGGCGCGGGCAATGAGCAGTTCTTC.

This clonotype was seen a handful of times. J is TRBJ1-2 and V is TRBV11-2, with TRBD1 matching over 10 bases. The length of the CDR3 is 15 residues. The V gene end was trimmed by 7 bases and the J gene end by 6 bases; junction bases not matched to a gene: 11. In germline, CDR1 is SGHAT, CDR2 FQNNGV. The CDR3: CASTPGTGAKDGYTF. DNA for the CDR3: TGTGCCAGCACCCCTGGGACAGGGGCTAAGGATGGCTACACCTTC.

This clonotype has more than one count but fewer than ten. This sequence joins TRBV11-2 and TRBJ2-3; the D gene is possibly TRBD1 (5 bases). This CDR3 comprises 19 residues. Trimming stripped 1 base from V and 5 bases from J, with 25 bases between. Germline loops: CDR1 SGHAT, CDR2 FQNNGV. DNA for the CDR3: TGTGCCAGCAGCTTAGTTGCCCCTAGTGAAGGGCAGGGCAGAGATACGCAGTATTTT. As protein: CASSLVAPSEGQGRDTQYF. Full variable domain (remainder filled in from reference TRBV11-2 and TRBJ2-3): EAGVAQSPRYKIIEKRQSVAFWCNPISGHATLYWYQQILGQGPKLLIQFQNNGVVDDSQLPKDRFSAERLKGVDSTLKIQPAKLEDSAVYLCASSLVAPSEGQGRDTQYFGPGTRLTVL.

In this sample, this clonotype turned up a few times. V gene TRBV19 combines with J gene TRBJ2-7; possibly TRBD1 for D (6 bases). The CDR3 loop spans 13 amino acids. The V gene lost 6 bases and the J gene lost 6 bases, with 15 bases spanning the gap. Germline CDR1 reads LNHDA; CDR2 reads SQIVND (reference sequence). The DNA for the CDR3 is TGTGCCAGTAGCCCCCTGGCAGGGGCCGAGCAGTACGTC. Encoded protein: CASSPLAGAEQYV.

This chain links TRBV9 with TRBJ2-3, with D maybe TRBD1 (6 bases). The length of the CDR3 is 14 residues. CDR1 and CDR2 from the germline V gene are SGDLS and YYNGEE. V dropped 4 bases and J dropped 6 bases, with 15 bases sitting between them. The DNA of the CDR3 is TGTGCCAGCAGCCTCGGACTGGGGGCTGATACGCAGTATTTT. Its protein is CASSLGLGADTQYF.

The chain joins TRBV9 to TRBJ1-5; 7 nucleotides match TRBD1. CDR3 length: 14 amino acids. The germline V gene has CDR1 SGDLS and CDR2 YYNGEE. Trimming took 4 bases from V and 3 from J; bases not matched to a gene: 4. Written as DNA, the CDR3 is TGTGCCAGCAGCTTGGGACAGAACAATCAGCCCCAGCATTTT. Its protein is CASSLGQNNQPQHF.

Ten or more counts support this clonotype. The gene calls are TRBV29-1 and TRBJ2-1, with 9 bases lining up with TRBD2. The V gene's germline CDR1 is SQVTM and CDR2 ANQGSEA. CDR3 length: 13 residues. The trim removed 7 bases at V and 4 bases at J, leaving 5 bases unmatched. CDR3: CSAKRGDYNEQFF. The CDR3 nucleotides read TGCAGCGCAAAGCGGGGGGATTACAATGAGCAGTTCTTC.